The rows below give T cell receptor beta chains drawn from one sample of a study of shared clonotypes between healthy human individuals. Profiled with immunoSEQ multiplex PCR; TCRdb holds only in-frame clones, not every one. The sample consists of roughly 500,000 clones, more than 95% of them appearing once. The sequencing sample was made of naive CD4+ T cells sorted from blood. The receptors derive from a woman in her thirties in good health. Each CDR3 is given with its conserved first and last residue. A D gene is named only where the DNA matches it firmly. Part of the rows lack a size; the others show once, few, many or a class for expanded clones.

v_call	d_call	j_call	clone_size	cdr3_nt	cdr3_aa
TRBV4-2	TRBD2	TRBJ2-5	once	TGTGCCAGCAGCCTGTGGGGACTAGCGGAAGAGACCCAGTACTTC	CASSLWGLAEETQYF
TRBV5-1	TRBD2	TRBJ2-7	.	TGCGCCAGCAGCTTGACTAGCGGGAGTTCCGAGCAGTACTTC	CASSLTSGSSEQYF
TRBV30	.	TRBJ1-1	.	TGTGCCTGGGCAGGGGTTAACACTGAAGCTTTCTTT	CAWAGVNTEAFF
TRBV7-6	.	TRBJ1-3	.	TGTGCCAGCAGCTTAGCGTCTTGGGGGACTGGAAACACCATATATTTT	CASSLASWGTGNTIYF
TRBV6-1	TRBD2	TRBJ2-3	.	TGTGCCAGCAACCGGGGAGCGGGAGGGCCTAATACGCAGTATTTT	CASNRGAGGPNTQYF
TRBV28	.	TRBJ2-7	.	TGTGCCAGCAGTCAGCCCCCCTACGAGCAGTACTTC	CASSQPPYEQYF
TRBV10-3	.	TRBJ1-3	.	TGTGCCATCAGCCAACAGTCCGCTGGAAACACCATATATTTT	CAISQQSAGNTIYF
TRBV30	.	TRBJ2-7	.	TGTGCCTGGCGACAGGCGATGACGATCTACGAGCAGTACTTC	CAWRQAMTIYEQYF
TRBV6-5	.	TRBJ1-1	.	TGTGCCAGCAGTCGTCGATATTTGGGGAACACTGAAGCTTTCTTT	CASSRRYLGNTEAFF
TRBV27	.	TRBJ2-2	.	TGTGCCAGCAGCCCCCAGAACACCGGGGAGCTGTTTTTT	CASSPQNTGELFF
TRBV5-5	TRBD1	TRBJ2-5	.	TGTGCCAGCAGCCAACAGGGGGCTGTGGACCAAGAGACCCAGTACTTC	CASSQQGAVDQETQYF
TRBV18	TRBD1	TRBJ2-7	few	TGTGCCAGCTCACCAAGGACAGGGAGCTCCTACGAGCAGTACTTC	CASSPRTGSSYEQYF
TRBV5-1	TRBD1	TRBJ1-1	.	TGCGCCAGCAGCTACGGACCGACAGGGGGCCTCGGCACTGAAGCTTTCTTT	CASSYGPTGGLGTEAFF
TRBV6-6	.	TRBJ1-5	.	TGTGCCAGCAGTAGGAGGTCAACAGGGTCGGATCAGCCCCAGCATTTT	CASSRRSTGSDQPQHF
TRBV5-1	.	TRBJ2-3	.	TGCGCCAGCAGCTTGGAAGGTAGGGCTGACACAGATACGCAGTATTTT	CASSLEGRADTDTQYF
TRBV5-8	TRBD1	TRBJ1-1	.	TGTGCCAGCAGCCTAGACAGGGGTTTGACTGAAGCTTTCTTT	CASSLDRGLTEAFF
TRBV18	.	TRBJ1-1	.	TGTGCCAGCTCACGACGGTCAGGACAGACGAACACTGAAGCTTTCTTT	CASSRRSGQTNTEAFF
TRBV4-1	.	TRBJ2-3	.	TGCGCCAGCAGCCAAGACCCAATACAGGACCCGTTTAGCACAGATACGCAGTATTTT	CASSQDPIQDPFSTDTQYF
TRBV6-1	.	TRBJ1-1	.	TGTGCCAGCAGTGAAGCGGGACTCAACACTGAAGCTTTCTTT	CASSEAGLNTEAFF
TRBV9	.	TRBJ2-1	.	TGTGCCAGCAGCGTAGGCGCAGCAAATGAGCAGTTCTTC	CASSVGAANEQFF
TRBV19	.	TRBJ2-7	.	TGTGCCAGTAGTGTCGGGGACTCCTACGAGCAGTACTTC	CASSVGDSYEQYF
TRBV6-5	.	TRBJ1-1	.	TGTGCCAGCAGCCCCTGGATGAACACTGAAGCTTTCTTT	CASSPWMNTEAFF
TRBV9	.	TRBJ2-6	.	TGTGCCAGCAGCACCGAGAGCGGGGCCAACGTCCTGACTTTC	CASSTESGANVLTF
TRBV28	TRBD1	TRBJ1-5	.	TGTGCCAGCAGGCAGACAGGGTACTCTCAGCCCCAGCATTTT	CASRQTGYSQPQHF
TRBV19	.	TRBJ2-7	once	TGTGCCAGTAGTAGGGGCCTATACTACGAGCAGTACTTC	CASSRGLYYEQYF
TRBV29-1	TRBD2	TRBJ2-1	.	TGCAGCGTCCCCTTGGAGCGGGAGAGGAATGAGCAGTTCTTC	CSVPLERERNEQFF
TRBV5-1	.	TRBJ1-3	.	TGCGCCAGCAGCCCCCGACAGGGAAACACCATATATTTT	CASSPRQGNTIYF